This T cell receptor (beta chain) was sequenced during a study of identifying expanded T cells in peripheral blood. Whole-study results and caveats: Technical replicates showed about 1.2 changed clones; approximately 2 weeks roughly 18; four weeks 19. Clone count variance between approximately 2-week samples rose with total template count.

Repertoires were generated with immunoSEQ multiplex PCR, while TCRdb's copy carries only in-frame clones and drops some. The sample lists about 47,000 clones; approximately 79% were seen once. Trimming pared 1 base from V and 3 bases from J, leaving 16 bases between. Germline CDR1 reads LGHNA; CDR2 reads YSLEER. The CDR3 sequence is 16 residues long. Collection occurred without any documented infections or immune events in donors. In regard to this clone: Its antigen is as yet unknown.

The chain links TRBV4-3 to TRBJ2-7; no clear D. The sequencing sample was made of blood. This receptor was taken from a person aged 18-70 years in good health. The CDR3, as DNA: TGCGCCAGCAGCCAAGCTCTGACTGGTGCGAGCTACGAGCAGTACTTC. Translation gives CASSQALTGASYEQYF.